This T cell receptor beta chain was observed in a study of blood T cell repertoires in COVID-19. TCRdb's table, derived via immunoSEQ multiplex PCR, lists solely in-frame clones and lacks some. This sample has about 380,000 clones, with around 87% found just once. Each recovered donor of Cohort 3 presented with two negative PCRs, clearance, or symptom resolution. This CDR3 has 13 amino acids. After removal of 5 bases from V and 3 bases from J, the junction contained 6 bases not matched to a gene. Germline CDR1 reads SQVTM; CDR2 reads ANQGSEA. Input material: PBMCs or T cells enriched from blood (not recorded which). The chain couples TRBV29-1 to TRBJ2-7; 8 positions match TRBD1. The sequence was obtained from a man aged 25-40 years who had recovered from COVID-19. The CDR3 protein is CSVSGTGDYEQYF. The CDR3 DNA sequence: TGCAGCGTTTCCGGGACAGGCGACTACGAGCAGTACTTC.